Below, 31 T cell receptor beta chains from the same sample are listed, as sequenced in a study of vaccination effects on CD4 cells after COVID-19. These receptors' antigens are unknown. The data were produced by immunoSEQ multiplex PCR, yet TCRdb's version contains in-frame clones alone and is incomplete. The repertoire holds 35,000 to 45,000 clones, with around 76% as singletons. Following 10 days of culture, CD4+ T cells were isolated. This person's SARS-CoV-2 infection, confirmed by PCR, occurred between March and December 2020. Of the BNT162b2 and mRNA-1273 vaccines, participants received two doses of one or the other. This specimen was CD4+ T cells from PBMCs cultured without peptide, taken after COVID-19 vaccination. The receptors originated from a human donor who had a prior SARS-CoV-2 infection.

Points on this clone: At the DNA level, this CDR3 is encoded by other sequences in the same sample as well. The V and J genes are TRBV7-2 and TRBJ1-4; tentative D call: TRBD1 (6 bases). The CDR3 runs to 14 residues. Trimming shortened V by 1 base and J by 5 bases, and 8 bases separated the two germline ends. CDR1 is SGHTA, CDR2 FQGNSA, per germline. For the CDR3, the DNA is TGTGCCAGCAGCTTAGGGACAGCAAATGAAAAACTGTTTTTT. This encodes CASSLGTANEKLFF. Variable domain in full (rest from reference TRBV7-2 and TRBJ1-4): GAGVSQSPSNKVTEKGKDVELRCDPISGHTALYWYRQSLGQGLEFLIYFQGNSAPDKSGLPSDRFSAERTGGSVSTLTIQRTQQEDSAVYLCASSLGTANEKLFFGSGTQLSVL.

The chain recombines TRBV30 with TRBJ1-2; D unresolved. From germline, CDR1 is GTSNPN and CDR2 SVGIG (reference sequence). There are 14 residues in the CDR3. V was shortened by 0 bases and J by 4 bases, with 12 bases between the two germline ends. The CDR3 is CAWSVFRLRYGYTF. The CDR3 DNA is TGTGCCTGGAGTGTATTCCGGTTGCGCTATGGCTACACCTTC.

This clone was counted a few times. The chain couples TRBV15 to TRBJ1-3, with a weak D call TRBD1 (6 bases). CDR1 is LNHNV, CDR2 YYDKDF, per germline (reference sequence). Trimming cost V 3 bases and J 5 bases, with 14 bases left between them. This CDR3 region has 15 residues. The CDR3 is CATSREVQGRNTIYF. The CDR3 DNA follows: TGTGCCACCAGCAGGGAGGTACAGGGCCGAAACACCATATATTTT.

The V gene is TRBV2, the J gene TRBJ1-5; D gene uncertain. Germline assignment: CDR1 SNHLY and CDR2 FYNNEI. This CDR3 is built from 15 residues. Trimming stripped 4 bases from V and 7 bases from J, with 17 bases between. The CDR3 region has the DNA TGTGCCAGCAGTGGAGGAGGATTGGGGAGCCAGCCCCAGCATTTT. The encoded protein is CASSGGGLGSQPQHF.

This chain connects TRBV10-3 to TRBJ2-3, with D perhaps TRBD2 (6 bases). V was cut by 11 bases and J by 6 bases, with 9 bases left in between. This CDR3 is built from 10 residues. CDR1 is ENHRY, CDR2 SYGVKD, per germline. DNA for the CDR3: TGTGCCTCCAGCGGGGATACGCAGTATTTT. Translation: CASSGDTQYF.

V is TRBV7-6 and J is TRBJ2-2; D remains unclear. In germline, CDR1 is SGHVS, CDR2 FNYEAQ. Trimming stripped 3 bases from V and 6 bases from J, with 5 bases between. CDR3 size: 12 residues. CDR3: CASSFVAGELFF. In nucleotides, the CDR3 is TGTGCCAGCAGCTTCGTCGCCGGGGAGCTGTTTTTT.

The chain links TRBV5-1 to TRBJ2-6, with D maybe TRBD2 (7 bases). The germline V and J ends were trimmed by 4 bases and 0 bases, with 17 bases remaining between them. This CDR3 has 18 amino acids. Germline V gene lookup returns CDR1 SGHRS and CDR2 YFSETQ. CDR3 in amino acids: CASSKYGGPVSGANVLTF. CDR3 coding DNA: TGCGCCAGCAGCAAGTACGGGGGGCCCGTCTCTGGGGCCAACGTCCTGACTTTC.

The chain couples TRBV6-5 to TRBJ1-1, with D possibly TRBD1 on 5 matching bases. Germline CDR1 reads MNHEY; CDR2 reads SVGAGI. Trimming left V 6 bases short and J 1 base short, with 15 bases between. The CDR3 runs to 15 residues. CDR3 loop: CASRGREFPNTEAFF. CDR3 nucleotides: TGTGCCAGCAGGGGCAGGGAGTTCCCGAACACTGAAGCTTTCTTT.

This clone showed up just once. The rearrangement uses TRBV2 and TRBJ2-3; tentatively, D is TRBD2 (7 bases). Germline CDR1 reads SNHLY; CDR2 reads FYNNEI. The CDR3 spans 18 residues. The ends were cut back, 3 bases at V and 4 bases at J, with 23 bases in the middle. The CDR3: CASSDNILGGAYPDTQYF. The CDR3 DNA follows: TGTGCCAGCAGTGATAATATTCTTGGGGGGGCTTACCCAGATACGCAGTATTTT.

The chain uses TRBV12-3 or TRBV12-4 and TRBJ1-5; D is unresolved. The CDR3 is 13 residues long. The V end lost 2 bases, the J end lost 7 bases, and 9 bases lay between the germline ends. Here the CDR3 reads CASSLSWSQPQHF. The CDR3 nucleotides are TGTGCCAGCAGTTTATCGTGGAGCCAGCCCCAGCATTTT.

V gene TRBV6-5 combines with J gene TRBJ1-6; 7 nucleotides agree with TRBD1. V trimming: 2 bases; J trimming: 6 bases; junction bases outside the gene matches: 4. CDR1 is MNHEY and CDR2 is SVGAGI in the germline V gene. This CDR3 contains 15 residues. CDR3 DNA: TGTGCCAGCAGTTACGACAGGGCGCTTAATTCACCCCTCCACTTT. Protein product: CASSYDRALNSPLHF.

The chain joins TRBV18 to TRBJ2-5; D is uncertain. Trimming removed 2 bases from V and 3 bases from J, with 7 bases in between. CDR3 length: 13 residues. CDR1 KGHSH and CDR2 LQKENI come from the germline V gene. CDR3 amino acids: CASSPNLEETQYF. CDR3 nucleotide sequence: TGTGCCAGCTCACCAAATTTGGAAGAGACCCAGTACTTC.

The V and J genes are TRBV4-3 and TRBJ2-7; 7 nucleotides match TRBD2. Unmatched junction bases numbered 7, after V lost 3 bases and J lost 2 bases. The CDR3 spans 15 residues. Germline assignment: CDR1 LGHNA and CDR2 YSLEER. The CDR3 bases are TGCGCCAGCAGCCAGGTAACGGGACTACCCTACGAGCAGTACTTC. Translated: CASSQVTGLPYEQYF.

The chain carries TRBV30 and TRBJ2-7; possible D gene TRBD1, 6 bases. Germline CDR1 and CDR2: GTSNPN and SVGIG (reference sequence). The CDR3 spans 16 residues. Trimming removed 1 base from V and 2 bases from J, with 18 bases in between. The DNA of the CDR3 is TGTGCCTGGAGTGCTTTATTCAGGGGCCCCCCCTACGAGCAGTACTTC. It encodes CAWSALFRGPPYEQYF.

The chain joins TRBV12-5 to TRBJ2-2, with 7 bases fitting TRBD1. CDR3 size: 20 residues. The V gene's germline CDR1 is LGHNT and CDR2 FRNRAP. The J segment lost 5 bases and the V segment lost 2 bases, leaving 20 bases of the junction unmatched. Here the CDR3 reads CASGLINPGQPLRLTGELFF. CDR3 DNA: TGTGCTAGTGGTTTGATCAATCCGGGACAGCCGTTACGATTAACCGGGGAGCTGTTTTTT.

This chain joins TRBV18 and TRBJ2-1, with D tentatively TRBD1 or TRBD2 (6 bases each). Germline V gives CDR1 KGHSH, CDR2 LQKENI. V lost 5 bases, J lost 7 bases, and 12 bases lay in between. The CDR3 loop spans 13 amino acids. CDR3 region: CASSSGAVNEQFF. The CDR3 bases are TGTGCCAGCTCATCGGGGGCGGTTAATGAGCAGTTCTTC. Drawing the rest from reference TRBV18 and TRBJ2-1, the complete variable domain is NAGVMQNPRHLVRRRGQEARLRCSPMKGHSHVYWYRQLPEEGLKFMVYLQKENIIDESGMPKERFSAEFPKEGPSILRIQQVVRGDSAAYFCASSSGAVNEQFFGPGTRLTVL.

CDR3 protein: CASSVPGNTQYF. CDR3 nucleotides: TGTGCCAGCAGCGTACCAGGGAATACGCAGTATTTT. The rearrangement joins TRBV7-9 to TRBJ2-3; maybe TRBD1 (5 bases). Germline V gives CDR1 SEHNR, CDR2 FQNEAQ (reference sequence). The CDR3 contains 12 residues. The V and J ends lost 5 bases and 7 bases respectively, with 10 bases between them.

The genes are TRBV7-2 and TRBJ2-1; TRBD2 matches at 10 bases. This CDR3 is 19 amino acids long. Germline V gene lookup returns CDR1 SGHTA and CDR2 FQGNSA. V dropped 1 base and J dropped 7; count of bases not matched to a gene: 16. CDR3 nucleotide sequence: TGTGCCAGCAGCTTAGTGAGGGGGGTAGGTAGCGGGAGGTGGAATGAGCAGTTCTTC. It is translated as CASSLVRGVGSGRWNEQFF.

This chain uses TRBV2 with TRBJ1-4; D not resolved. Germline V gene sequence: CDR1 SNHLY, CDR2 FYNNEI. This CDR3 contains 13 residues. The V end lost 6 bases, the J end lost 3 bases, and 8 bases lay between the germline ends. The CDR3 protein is CASSLESNEKLFF. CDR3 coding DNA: TGTGCCAGCAGCCTCGAGTCTAATGAAAAACTGTTTTTT.

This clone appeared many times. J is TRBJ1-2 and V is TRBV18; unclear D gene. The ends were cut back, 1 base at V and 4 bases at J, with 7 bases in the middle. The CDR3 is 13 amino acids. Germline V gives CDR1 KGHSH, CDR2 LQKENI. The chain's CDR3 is CASSPQDAYGYTF. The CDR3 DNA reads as TGTGCCAGCTCACCACAGGATGCCTATGGCTACACCTTC.

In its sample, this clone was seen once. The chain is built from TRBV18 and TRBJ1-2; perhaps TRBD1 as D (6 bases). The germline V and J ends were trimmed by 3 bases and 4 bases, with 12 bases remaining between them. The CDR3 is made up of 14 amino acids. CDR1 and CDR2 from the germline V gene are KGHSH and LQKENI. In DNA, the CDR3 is TGTGCCAGCTCACCTAATGGGGGCCGCTATGGCTACACCTTC. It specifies CASSPNGGRYGYTF.

As DNA, the CDR3 is TGTGCCAGCTCACCGCGGACAGGGCGATTAGGAGGCTACACCTTC. Its translation: CASSPRTGRLGGYTF. The chain is built from TRBV18 and TRBJ1-2; 8 nucleotides line up with TRBD1. Unmatched junction bases numbered 11, after V lost 3 bases and J lost 8 bases. CDR3 length equals 15 residues. CDR1 is KGHSH and CDR2 is LQKENI in the germline V gene.

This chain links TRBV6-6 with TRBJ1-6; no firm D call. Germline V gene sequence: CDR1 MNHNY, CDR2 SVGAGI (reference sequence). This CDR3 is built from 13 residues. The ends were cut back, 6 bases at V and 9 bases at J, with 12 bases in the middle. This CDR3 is CASSGGVGSPLHF. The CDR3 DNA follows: TGTGCCAGCAGCGGTGGGGTCGGTTCACCCCTCCACTTT.

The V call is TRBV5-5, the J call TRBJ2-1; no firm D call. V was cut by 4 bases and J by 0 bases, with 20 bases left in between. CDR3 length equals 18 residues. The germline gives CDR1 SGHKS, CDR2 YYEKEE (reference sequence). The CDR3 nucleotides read TGTGCCAGCAGCAACCGGGCGCCCACCCGAGGCTCCTACAATGAGCAGTTCTTC. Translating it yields CASSNRAPTRGSYNEQFF.

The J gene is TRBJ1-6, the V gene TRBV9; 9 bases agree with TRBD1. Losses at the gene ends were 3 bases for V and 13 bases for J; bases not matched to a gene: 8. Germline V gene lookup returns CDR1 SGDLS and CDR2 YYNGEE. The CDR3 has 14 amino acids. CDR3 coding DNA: TGTGCCAGCAGCGGAGAGGGACAGGGATCGCCCCTCCACTTT. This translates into CASSGEGQGSPLHF.

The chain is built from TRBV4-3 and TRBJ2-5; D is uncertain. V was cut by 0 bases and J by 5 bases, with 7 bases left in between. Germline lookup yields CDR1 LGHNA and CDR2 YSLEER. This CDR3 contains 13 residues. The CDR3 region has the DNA TGCGCCAGCAGCCAAGAAGCTCGGGAGACCCAGTACTTC. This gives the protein CASSQEARETQYF.

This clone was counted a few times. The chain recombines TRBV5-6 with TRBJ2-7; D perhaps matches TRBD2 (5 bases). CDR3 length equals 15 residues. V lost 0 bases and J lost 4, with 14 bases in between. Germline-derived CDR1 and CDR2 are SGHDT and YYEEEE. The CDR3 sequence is CASSLDVSWEYEQYF. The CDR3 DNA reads TGTGCCAGCAGCTTGGACGTCTCGTGGGAGTACGAGCAGTACTTC.

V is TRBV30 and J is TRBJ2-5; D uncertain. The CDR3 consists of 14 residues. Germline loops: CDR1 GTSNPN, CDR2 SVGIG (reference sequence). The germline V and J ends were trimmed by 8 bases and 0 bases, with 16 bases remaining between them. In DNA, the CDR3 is TGTGCCACATTCCCCCCTTCTTACCAAGAGACCCAGTACTTC. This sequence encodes CATFPPSYQETQYF.

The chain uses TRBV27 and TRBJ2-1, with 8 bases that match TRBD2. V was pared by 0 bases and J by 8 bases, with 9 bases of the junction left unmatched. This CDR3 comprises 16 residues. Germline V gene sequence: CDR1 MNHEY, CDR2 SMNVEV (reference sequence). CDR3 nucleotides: TGTGCCAGCAGTTTATCGGCGGCGGGGGGTTGGTATGAGCAGTTCTTC. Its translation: CASSLSAAGGWYEQFF.

CDR3 in amino acids: CASSFFSREENYGYTF. The CDR3 DNA follows: TGTGCCAGCAGCTTCTTTAGCAGAGAGGAGAACTATGGCTACACCTTC. The V gene is TRBV13, the J gene TRBJ1-2, with D uncertain. The germline V and J ends were trimmed by 3 bases and 2 bases, with 16 bases remaining between them. Germline V gene data show CDR1 as PRHDT and CDR2 as FYEKMQ (reference sequence). This CDR3 has 16 residues.

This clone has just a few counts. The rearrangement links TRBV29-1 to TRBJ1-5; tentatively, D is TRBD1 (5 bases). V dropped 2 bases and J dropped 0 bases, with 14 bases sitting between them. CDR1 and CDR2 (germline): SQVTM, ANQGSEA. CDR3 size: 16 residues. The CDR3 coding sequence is TGCAGCGTTGAAAATCGACAGCTAACTAGCAATCAGCCCCAGCATTTT. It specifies CSVENRQLTSNQPQHF.